The clone carrying this T cell receptor (beta chain) came up a few times. Antigen unknown. CDR1 is MDHEN, CDR2 SYDVKM, per germline. This CDR3 has 13 residues. Trimming stripped 4 bases from V and 4 bases from J, with 7 bases between. The sample is drawn from a study of cytomegalovirus exposure and HLA in healthy donors. Whole-study context: The roughly 120 million unique TCR beta sequences, from approximately 170 million T cells, were found by an earlier analysis.

Use of 60 Vbeta and 13 Jbeta primers characterized the PCR. TCRdb's table, derived via immunoSEQ multiplex PCR, lists solely in-frame clones and lacks some. Altogether roughly 160,000 clones are present, more than 60% being singletons, with the ten largest covering around 3%. Study-level points and caveats: It was assumed in the presence/absence analyses that sequencing depth was roughly uniform across donors. Further analysis was carried out later, and it showed several of the most significant clusters appearing linked to common viral pathogens. Among donors in an Asian-associated ancestry cluster, a later analysis reportedly found fewer N-insertions than the roughly 700-donor mean.

The source material was PBMCs. This chain joins TRBV28 and TRBJ2-2; no clear D gene. This receptor was obtained from a woman in her forties or fifties in good health and CMV-seropositive. CDR3 amino acids: CASSYPSTGELFF. CDR3 DNA sequence: TGTGCCAGCAGTTATCCATCCACCGGGGAGCTGTTTTTT.